Below, 11 T cell receptor beta chains from the same sample are listed, as sequenced in a study of CD8+ T cells in alopecia areata. Cells pooled from cutaneous lymph nodes were sorted on CD4, CD8alpha, NKG2D, NKG2ACE and other markers. Extracted RNA was reverse transcribed into cDNA, the sequencing template. Profiled with immunoSEQ multiplex PCR; TCRdb holds only in-frame clones, not every one. The sample shows around 300,000 clones, none of them appearing just once. The sample comprised CD4+ T cells sorted from a lymph node. The origin of the receptors is a C3H/HeJ mouse with alopecia areata. The mice in this strain carry MHC haplotype H2-k.

This clone was seen a few times. Each gene name is a mouse one. Coverage ceases 4 residues before the CDR3 finishes, and the germline J gene fills in the end. This chain links TRBV31 with TRBJ2-3, with D maybe TRBD1 (6 bases). Germline V gene data show CDR1 as GKSSPN and CDR2 as SITVG. Trimming took off 3 bases at V and 2 bases at J, with 12 bases between the two ends. CDR3 length equals 14 residues. CDR3 amino acids: CAWRYRVVAETLYF. The sequenced part of the CDR3 DNA is TGTGCCTGGAGGTACAGGGTGGTTGCAGAA.

This clone showed up just a few times. Genes here carry mouse names. The read ends 4 residues early relative to the CDR3; the germline J gene fills the gap. The V call is TRBV13-2, the J call TRBJ2-7; TRBD1 agrees at 10 bases. The CDR3 sequence is 14 residues long. The germline gives CDR1 NNHNN, CDR2 SYGAGS (reference sequence). The CDR3 region is CASGDRDRGDEQYF. The CDR3 DNA, read in part, is TGTGCCAGCGGTGATAGGGACAGGGGAGAT.

This clone was seen a few times. The gene names here belong to mouse. The sequenced fragment ends 4 residues before the CDR3 boundary, so the rest is inferred from the germline J gene. This sample also contains other DNA sequences that code for the same CDR3. The chain employs TRBV14 and TRBJ2-5; TRBD1 matches 7 bases. The germline V gene encodes CDR1 SGHDT and CDR2 FRDEAV. V lost 1 base, J lost 3 bases, and 2 bases stayed unmatched. The CDR3 is 14 residues long. CDR3 DNA, as far as it was read: TGTGCCAGCAGTTTCCGGGACAGTCAAGAC. Amino acid sequence: CASSFRDSQD. The full CDR3 protein is CASSFRDSQDTQYF.

This clone has more than one count but fewer than ten. The gene names here belong to mouse. The DNA ends 4 residues before the CDR3 does, and the rest of the CDR3 is filled in from the germline J gene. This chain uses TRBV19 with TRBJ2-1, with D perhaps TRBD1 (7 bases). Trimming took 3 bases from V and 0 from J, leaving 7 bases between them. This CDR3 is built from 14 residues. Per the germline V gene, CDR1 is FNHDT and CDR2 is SITEND (reference sequence). CDR3 sequence: CASSKGANYAEQFF. CDR3 DNA (partial): TGTGCCAGCAGTAAGGGGGCTAACTATGCT.

This clone has only a few counts. Gene labels here are mouse ones. The read comes to an end 4 residues before the CDR3 does, leaving the germline J gene to fill in the end. The chain recombines TRBV5 with TRBJ2-7; 10 bases line up with TRBD2. There are 15 residues in the CDR3. Per the germline V gene, CDR1 is LGHNA and CDR2 is YNLKQL (reference sequence). This CDR3 is CASSQAGTGVDEQYF. Partial CDR3 DNA: TGTGCCAGCAGCCAAGCCGGGACTGGGGTTGAT.

Comments on this clone: Gene and germline names: mouse. The CDR3 is cut off 4 residues early in the read; its end comes from the germline J gene. The sample holds other DNA sequences that translate to the same CDR3. The V call is TRBV5, the J call TRBJ2-7; 11 positions match TRBD2. Germline V gives CDR1 LGHNA, CDR2 YNLKQL (reference sequence). This CDR3 is 15 amino acids long. The sequenced CDR3 bases are TGTGCCAGCAGCCAGTCGGGACTGGGGGCGTAT. Amino acids: CASSQSGLGAY. From start to end, the CDR3 is CASSQSGLGAYEQYF.

This clone appeared a few times. Gene names and germline match the mouse. The read ends 4 residues shy of where the CDR3 ends; the end is completed using the germline J gene. The rearrangement uses TRBV1 and TRBJ1-1, with 8 bases matching TRBD1. The CDR3 contains 13 residues. The V and J ends lost 7 bases and 4 bases, in that order; junction bases with no gene match: 5. Germline V gene data show CDR1 as NSQYPW and CDR2 as LRSPGD (reference sequence). Here the CDR3 reads CTCTQGETTEVFF. The DNA read from the CDR3 is TGCACCTGCACACAGGGGGAGACCACA.

This clone has only a few counts. The germline and genes are mouse ones. The read finishes 4 residues shy of the CDR3 end, and the germline J gene is used to complete it. The sample carries other DNA sequences with the same CDR3. The rearrangement joins TRBV13-1 to TRBJ2-3; TRBD1 aligns across 7 bases. This CDR3 contains 16 residues. Losses at the gene ends were 0 bases for V and 1 base for J; bases not matched to a gene: 5. Per germline, CDR1 NSHNY and CDR2 SYGAGN. The CDR3: CASSDASGGGAETLYF. The CDR3 DNA, read in part, is TGTGCCAGCAGTGATGCATCAGGGGGAGGTGCAGAA.

A note on this clone: Mouse gene names and germline throughout. The read ends 4 residues before the CDR3 terminus; that terminus is restored from the germline J gene. The chain couples TRBV5 to TRBJ2-1; TRBD1 is a possible D gene (6 bases). Trimming took off 4 bases at V and 0 bases at J, with 10 bases between the two ends. The CDR3 has 15 residues. CDR1 and CDR2 (germline): LGHNA, YNLKQL (reference sequence). The DNA read from the CDR3 is TGTGCCAGCAGCCGCCGGGACAATAACTATGCT. Translated: CASSRRDNNYA. The whole CDR3 sequence is CASSRRDNNYAEQFF.

About this clone: Mouse gene names and germline throughout. The read gets to within 4 residues of the CDR3 end, and the germline J gene fills in the rest. J is TRBJ2-5 and V is TRBV12-1; 12 bases are a match to TRBD2. CDR1 and CDR2 from the germline V gene are SGHSN and HYEKVE. V shed 2 bases and J 3 bases; nucleotides not matched to a gene: 5. The CDR3 has 16 residues. CDR3 sequence: CASSPPGLGGQDTQYF. CDR3 bases read: TGTGCCAGCTCTCCGCCGGGACTGGGGGGACAAGAC. Looking up the rest from reference TRBV12-1 and TRBJ2-5 gives the full variable domain: DSGVVQSPRHIIKEKGGRSVLTCIPISGHSNVVWYQQTLGKELKFLIQHYEKVERDKGFLPSRFSVQQFDDYHSEMNMSALELEDSAMYFCASSPPGLGGQDTQYFGPGTRLLVL.

This clone was observed a handful of times. The genes are named according to mouse. The sequence runs out 4 residues before the end of the CDR3; the remainder is reconstructed from the germline J gene. The chain employs TRBV5 and TRBJ2-1; 11 positions match TRBD2. Germline V lookup: CDR1 LGHNA, CDR2 YNLKQL (reference sequence). CDR3 length: 14 amino acids. Partial CDR3 DNA: TGTGCCAGCAGCCAAACTGGGGGGGCGCCT. Its translation: CASSQTGGAP. The whole CDR3 sequence reads CASSQTGGAPEQFF.